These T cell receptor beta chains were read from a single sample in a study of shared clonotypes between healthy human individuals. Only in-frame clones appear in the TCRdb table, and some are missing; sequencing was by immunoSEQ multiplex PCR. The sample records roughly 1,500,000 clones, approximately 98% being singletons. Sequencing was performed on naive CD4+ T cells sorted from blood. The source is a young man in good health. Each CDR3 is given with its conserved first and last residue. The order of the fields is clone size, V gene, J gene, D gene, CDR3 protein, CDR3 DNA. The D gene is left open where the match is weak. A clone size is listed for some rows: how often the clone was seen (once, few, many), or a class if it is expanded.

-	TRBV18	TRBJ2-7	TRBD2	CASSPLRFERGFIYEQYF	TGTGCCAGCTCACCACTGCGCTTCGAGCGGGGATTTATCTACGAGCAGTACTTC
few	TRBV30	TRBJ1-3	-	CAWSVSSGNTIYF	TGTGCCTGGAGTGTGAGCTCTGGAAACACCATATATTTT
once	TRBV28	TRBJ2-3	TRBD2	CASSLGLAGSNFYTDTQYF	TGTGCCAGCAGTTTGGGACTAGCGGGAAGTAATTTCTACACAGATACGCAGTATTTT
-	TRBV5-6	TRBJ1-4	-	CASSTEGNEKLFF	TGTGCCAGCAGCACCGAAGGTAATGAAAAACTGTTTTTT
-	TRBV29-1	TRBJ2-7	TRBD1	CSVHTGGHEQYF	TGCAGCGTCCACACAGGGGGCCACGAGCAGTACTTC
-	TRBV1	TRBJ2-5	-	CTSSQPTSGSSRETQYF	TGCACCAGCAGCCAGCCTACTAGCGGGTCCTCGCGGGAGACCCAGTACTTC
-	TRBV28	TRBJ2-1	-	CASTVGGSTYNEQFF	TGTGCCAGCACCGTAGGCGGGTCCACCTACAATGAGCAGTTCTTC
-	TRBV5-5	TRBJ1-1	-	CASSENTEAFF	TGTGCCAGCAGTGAGAACACTGAAGCTTTCTTT
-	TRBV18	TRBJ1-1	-	CASSPLPNWGRNTEAFF	TGTGCCAGCTCACCCTTACCCAACTGGGGGAGGAACACTGAAGCTTTCTTT
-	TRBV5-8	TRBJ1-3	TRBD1	CASRHRGPSGNTIYF	TGTGCCAGCAGACACAGGGGGCCCTCTGGAAACACCATATATTTT
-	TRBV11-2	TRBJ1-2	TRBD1	CASRAYRGLRGYTF	TGTGCCAGCAGGGCCTACAGGGGACTGAGAGGCTACACCTTC
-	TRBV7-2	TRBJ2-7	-	CASSLEVGQAYEQYF	TGTGCCAGCAGCTTAGAAGTCGGCCAAGCCTACGAGCAGTACTTC
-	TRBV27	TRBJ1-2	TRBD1	CASSFDRVNYGYTF	TGTGCCAGCAGTTTCGACAGGGTTAACTATGGCTACACCTTC
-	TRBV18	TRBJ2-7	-	CASSPGPNYEQYF	TGTGCCAGCTCCCCCGGGCCCAACTACGAGCAGTACTTC
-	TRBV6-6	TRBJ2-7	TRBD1	CASRGLQGVSYEQYF	TGTGCCAGCAGGGGATTACAGGGGGTCTCCTACGAGCAGTACTTC
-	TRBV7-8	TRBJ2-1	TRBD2	CASSLPASGLYNEQFF	TGTGCCAGCAGCCTCCCCGCTAGCGGTCTTTACAATGAGCAGTTCTTC
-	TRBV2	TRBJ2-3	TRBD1	CASSGPGQGFPTDTQYF	TGTGCCAGCAGCGGTCCGGGACAGGGATTCCCCACAGATACGCAGTATTTT
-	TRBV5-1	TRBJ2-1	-	CASSRSGARNNEQFF	TGCGCCAGCAGCCGTTCCGGGGCTAGAAACAATGAGCAGTTCTTC
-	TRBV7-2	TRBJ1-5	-	CASTPTSSTSNQPQHF	TGTGCCAGCACCCCAACTAGTTCGACATCTAATCAGCCCCAGCATTTT
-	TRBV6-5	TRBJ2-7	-	CASSKEHLDEQYF	TGTGCCAGCAGTAAGGAACATTTGGACGAGCAGTACTTC
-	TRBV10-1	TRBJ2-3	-	CASGANQDTQYF	TGCGCATCAGGAGCGAACCAAGATACGCAGTATTTT
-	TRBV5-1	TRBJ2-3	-	CASSLDPSRGTDTQYF	TGCGCCAGCAGCTTGGACCCCAGTAGGGGCACAGATACGCAGTATTTT
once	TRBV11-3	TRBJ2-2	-	CASSLGERSGELFF	TGTGCCAGCAGCTTAGGGGAGAGATCCGGGGAGCTGTTTTTT
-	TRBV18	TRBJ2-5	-	CASSPPGQETQYF	TGTGCCAGCTCACCTCCCGGGCAAGAGACCCAGTACTTC
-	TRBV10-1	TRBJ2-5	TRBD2	CASSESALAGAQETQYF	TGCGCCAGCAGTGAGTCCGCCCTAGCGGGAGCCCAAGAGACCCAGTACTTC
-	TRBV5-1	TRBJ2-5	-	CASSLDGFQETQYF	TGCGCCAGCAGCTTGGATGGCTTCCAAGAGACCCAGTACTTC
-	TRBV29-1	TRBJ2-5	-	CSVRPGSWQETQYF	TGCAGCGTTCGCCCAGGAAGTTGGCAAGAGACCCAGTACTTC
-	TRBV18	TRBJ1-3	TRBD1	CASSPDRLSGNTIYF	TGTGCCAGCTCACCGGACAGGCTCTCTGGAAACACCATATATTTT
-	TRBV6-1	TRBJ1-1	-	CASSATLGGPRNTEAFF	TGTGCCAGCAGTGCTACCCTTGGGGGACCGCGCAACACTGAAGCTTTCTTT
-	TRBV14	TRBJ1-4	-	CASSQRGWGEKLFF	TGTGCCAGCAGCCAGCGGGGGTGGGGTGAAAAACTGTTTTTT
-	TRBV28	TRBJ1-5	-	CASSPTLGAHQPQHF	TGTGCCAGCAGTCCGACTTTAGGGGCCCATCAGCCCCAGCATTTT
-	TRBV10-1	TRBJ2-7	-	CASGEGGQVIYEQYF	TGCGCCAGCGGGGAGGGGGGACAGGTGATCTACGAGCAGTACTTC
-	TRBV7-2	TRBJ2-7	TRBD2	CASSFIASGSYEQYF	TGTGCCAGCAGCTTTATAGCTAGCGGTTCCTACGAGCAGTACTTC
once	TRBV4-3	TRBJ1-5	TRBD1	CASSQDWGTGRNQPQHF	TGCGCCAGCAGCCAAGATTGGGGGACAGGACGCAATCAGCCCCAGCATTTT
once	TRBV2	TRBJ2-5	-	CASSRGHPGSGQETQYF	TGTGCCAGCAGCCGGGGACATCCAGGCAGCGGGCAAGAGACCCAGTACTTC
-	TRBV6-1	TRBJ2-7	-	CASSEMGGTTYEQYF	TGTGCCAGCAGTGAAATGGGCGGGACAACCTACGAGCAGTACTTC
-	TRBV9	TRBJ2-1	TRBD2	CASSVAPGLAPNEQFF	TGTGCCAGCAGCGTGGCCCCGGGACTAGCGCCCAATGAGCAGTTCTTC
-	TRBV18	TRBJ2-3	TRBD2	CASSPPVGTKRTDTQYF	TGTGCCAGCTCACCACCGGTAGGGACTAAGCGCACAGATACGCAGTATTTT
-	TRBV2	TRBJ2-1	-	CASSEARTEQFF	TGTGCCAGCAGTGAAGCGAGGACCGAGCAGTTCTTC
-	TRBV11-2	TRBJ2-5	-	CASSHGRLGETQYF	TGTGCCAGCAGCCATGGCCGATTGGGAGAGACCCAGTACTTC
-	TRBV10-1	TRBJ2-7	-	CASSEYGTDYEQYF	TGCGCCAGCAGTGAGTACGGGACCGACTACGAGCAGTACTTC
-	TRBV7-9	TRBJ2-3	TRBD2	CASSVGGLAGVVTDTQYF	TGTGCCAGCAGCGTCGGGGGGTTAGCGGGAGTTGTTACAGATACGCAGTATTTT
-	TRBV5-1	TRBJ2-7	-	CASSADSRSYEQYF	TGCGCCAGCAGTGCGGACAGCAGGTCCTACGAGCAGTACTTC
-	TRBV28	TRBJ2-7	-	CASSGRVSGEQYF	TGTGCCAGCAGTGGCAGGGTTTCTGGCGAGCAGTACTTC
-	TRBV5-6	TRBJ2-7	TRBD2	CASKPSGIYEQYF	TGTGCCAGCAAGCCTAGCGGAATCTACGAGCAGTACTTC
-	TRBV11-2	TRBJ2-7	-	CASSLVAGSSYEQYF	TGTGCCAGCAGCTTAGTAGCAGGTAGCTCCTACGAGCAGTACTTC
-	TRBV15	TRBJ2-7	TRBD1	CATSPRGGQGAYEQYF	TGTGCCACCAGCCCCCGGGGGGGACAGGGGGCATACGAGCAGTACTTC
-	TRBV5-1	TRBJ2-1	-	CASSRDQLTYNEQFF	TGCGCCAGCAGCAGGGACCAGCTCACCTACAATGAGCAGTTCTTC
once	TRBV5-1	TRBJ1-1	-	CASSLNGGNTEAFF	TGCGCCAGCAGCTTGAACGGGGGAAACACTGAAGCTTTCTTT
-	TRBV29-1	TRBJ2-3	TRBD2	CSVEDAGGTDTQYF	TGCAGCGTTGAAGATGCGGGAGGGACAGATACGCAGTATTTT
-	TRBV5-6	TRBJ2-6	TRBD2	CASSPPSGSGPGANVLTF	TGTGCCAGCAGCCCCCCTAGCGGGAGCGGGCCTGGGGCCAACGTCCTGACTTTC
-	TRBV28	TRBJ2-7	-	CASSLDLGSYEQYF	TGTGCCAGCAGTTTGGACCTGGGCTCCTACGAGCAGTACTTC
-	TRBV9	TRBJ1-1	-	CASSVVVGSAEAFF	TGTGCCAGCAGCGTAGTTGTAGGGAGTGCTGAAGCTTTCTTT
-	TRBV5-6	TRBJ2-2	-	CASSELGGIDTGELFF	TGTGCCAGCAGCGAACTCGGGGGCATAGACACCGGGGAGCTGTTTTTT
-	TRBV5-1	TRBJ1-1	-	CANSLFQGDTEAFF	TGCGCCAACAGCTTGTTTCAAGGGGACACTGAAGCTTTCTTT
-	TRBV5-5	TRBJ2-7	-	CASSYMGTYSYEQYF	TGTGCCAGCAGCTATATGGGGACATACTCCTACGAGCAGTACTTC